These T cell receptor beta chains were read from a single sample in a study of blood T cell repertoires in COVID-19. The assay was immunoSEQ multiplex PCR, and TCRdb's table has in-frame clones only and misses some. Among approximately 52,000 clones, roughly 89% were seen once, and the ten largest hold nearly 5%. Sequencing used peripheral blood. The receptors originated from a man in his sixties with active COVID-19. Both conserved end residues are part of each CDR3. The order of the fields is CDR3 length, D gene, V gene, J gene, clone size, CDR3 protein, CDR3 DNA. A D gene is named only where the DNA matches it firmly. Not every row has a clone size; where given, it reads once, few, many or a size class.

CDR3 length: 14; D gene: .; V gene: TRBV5-4; J gene: TRBJ2-7; clone size: .; CDR3 protein: CASSLITGRNEQYF; CDR3 DNA: TGTGCCAGCAGCTTGATTACAGGGCGGAACGAGCAGTACTTC
CDR3 length: 15; D gene: .; V gene: TRBV9; J gene: TRBJ1-2; clone size: few; CDR3 protein: CASSVGSYTNYGYTF; CDR3 DNA: TGTGCCAGCAGCGTAGGGTCTTACACTAACTATGGCTACACCTTC
CDR3 length: 14; D gene: .; V gene: TRBV27; J gene: TRBJ2-3; clone size: .; CDR3 protein: CASNRRQGTDTQYF; CDR3 DNA: TGTGCCAGCAATCGACGCCAGGGCACAGATACGCAGTATTTT
CDR3 length: 13; D gene: TRBD1; V gene: TRBV6-5; J gene: TRBJ1-6; clone size: few; CDR3 protein: CASSSGTGTPLHF; CDR3 DNA: TGTGCCAGCAGCTCCGGGACAGGGACACCCCTCCACTTT
CDR3 length: 12; D gene: .; V gene: TRBV19; J gene: TRBJ2-7; clone size: once; CDR3 protein: CASSAGWYEQYF; CDR3 DNA: TGTGCCAGTAGTGCAGGGTGGTACGAGCAGTACTTC
CDR3 length: 15; D gene: TRBD1; V gene: TRBV27; J gene: TRBJ1-5; clone size: .; CDR3 protein: CASSRTGNGNQPQHF; CDR3 DNA: TGTGCCAGCAGTCGGACAGGAAATGGCAATCAGCCCCAGCATTTT
CDR3 length: 14; D gene: .; V gene: TRBV5-1; J gene: TRBJ2-7; clone size: .; CDR3 protein: CASSLGTAPNEQYF; CDR3 DNA: TGCGCCAGCAGCTTGGGGACAGCACCTAACGAGCAGTACTTC
CDR3 length: 14; D gene: .; V gene: TRBV27; J gene: TRBJ2-2; clone size: .; CDR3 protein: CASSLGLNTGELFF; CDR3 DNA: TGTGCCAGCAGTTTGGGACTTAACACCGGGGAGCTGTTTTTT
CDR3 length: 12; D gene: .; V gene: TRBV9; J gene: TRBJ2-2; clone size: .; CDR3 protein: CASSAFRGELFF; CDR3 DNA: TGTGCCAGCAGCGCCTTCCGGGGGGAGCTGTTTTTT
CDR3 length: 15; D gene: TRBD1; V gene: TRBV7-8; J gene: TRBJ1-3; clone size: .; CDR3 protein: CASSPRTGSGNTIYF; CDR3 DNA: TGTGCCAGCAGCCCCCGGACAGGCTCTGGAAACACCATATATTTT
CDR3 length: 15; D gene: TRBD2; V gene: TRBV9; J gene: TRBJ2-3; clone size: .; CDR3 protein: CASSVEGSGTDTQYF; CDR3 DNA: TGTGCCAGCAGCGTAGAAGGTAGCGGGACGGATACGCAGTATTTT
CDR3 length: 16; D gene: .; V gene: TRBV9; J gene: TRBJ2-1; clone size: .; CDR3 protein: CASSVSPGHDYNEQFF; CDR3 DNA: TGTGCCAGCAGCGTTTCTCCGGGACACGACTACAATGAGCAGTTCTTC
CDR3 length: 14; D gene: .; V gene: TRBV6-4; J gene: TRBJ2-2; clone size: .; CDR3 protein: CASSVDLRTGELFF; CDR3 DNA: TGTGCCAGCAGTGTTGACCTGAGGACCGGGGAGCTGTTTTTT
CDR3 length: 16; D gene: TRBD2; V gene: TRBV6-1; J gene: TRBJ2-5; clone size: .; CDR3 protein: CASSENGQLAGETQYF; CDR3 DNA: TGTGCCAGCAGTGAAAATGGGCAACTAGCGGGGGAGACCCAGTACTTC
CDR3 length: 17; D gene: .; V gene: TRBV14; J gene: TRBJ2-3; clone size: .; CDR3 protein: CASSQYEGLTSTDTQYF; CDR3 DNA: TGTGCCAGCAGCCAGTATGAGGGCTTAACTAGCACAGATACGCAGTATTTT
CDR3 length: 14; D gene: TRBD1; V gene: TRBV7-9; J gene: TRBJ1-1; clone size: .; CDR3 protein: CASSSTTGVTEAFF; CDR3 DNA: TGTGCCAGCAGCTCAACGACAGGGGTCACTGAAGCTTTCTTT
CDR3 length: 12; D gene: .; V gene: TRBV5-5; J gene: TRBJ2-7; clone size: .; CDR3 protein: CASSPTGDEQYF; CDR3 DNA: TGTGCCAGCAGCCCGACGGGGGACGAGCAGTACTTC
CDR3 length: 16; D gene: TRBD1; V gene: TRBV4-2; J gene: TRBJ2-1; clone size: .; CDR3 protein: CASSQGTWTGWDEQFF; CDR3 DNA: TGTGCCAGCAGCCAGGGTACTTGGACAGGGTGGGATGAGCAGTTCTTC
CDR3 length: 15; D gene: TRBD1; V gene: TRBV2; J gene: TRBJ2-1; clone size: once; CDR3 protein: CASSEARPGGHEQFF; CDR3 DNA: TGTGCCAGCAGTGAAGCGAGGCCAGGGGGCCATGAGCAGTTCTTC
CDR3 length: 15; D gene: .; V gene: TRBV7-2; J gene: TRBJ1-2; clone size: .; CDR3 protein: CASSGGARVAYGYTF; CDR3 DNA: TGTGCCAGCAGCGGCGGGGCCAGGGTGGCCTATGGCTACACCTTC
CDR3 length: 18; D gene: .; V gene: TRBV19; J gene: TRBJ1-5; clone size: .; CDR3 protein: CASSTIFLRTDSNQPQHF; CDR3 DNA: TGTGCCAGTAGTACAATCTTTTTGAGGACAGATAGCAATCAGCCCCAGCATTTT
CDR3 length: 15; D gene: TRBD1; V gene: TRBV19; J gene: TRBJ1-2; clone size: .; CDR3 protein: CASSIGTGPNYGYTF; CDR3 DNA: TGTGCCAGTAGTATCGGGACAGGGCCTAACTATGGCTACACCTTC
CDR3 length: 14; D gene: TRBD2; V gene: TRBV24-1; J gene: TRBJ2-1; clone size: .; CDR3 protein: CATSEGGAYNEQFF; CDR3 DNA: TGTGCCACCAGTGAGGGGGGGGCCTACAATGAGCAGTTCTTC
CDR3 length: 15; D gene: TRBD2; V gene: TRBV28; J gene: TRBJ2-1; clone size: .; CDR3 protein: CASSSSGSGYNEQFF; CDR3 DNA: TGTGCCAGCAGTTCTAGCGGGAGCGGCTACAATGAGCAGTTCTTC
CDR3 length: 17; D gene: TRBD2; V gene: TRBV10-2; J gene: TRBJ2-2; clone size: .; CDR3 protein: CATRTLGGRAGTGELFF; CDR3 DNA: TGCGCCACCAGGACGTTGGGCGGGAGGGCCGGCACCGGGGAGCTGTTTTTT
CDR3 length: 16; D gene: .; V gene: TRBV19; J gene: TRBJ2-7; clone size: .; CDR3 protein: CASSIAAGPGKNEQYF; CDR3 DNA: TGTGCCAGTAGTATAGCGGCGGGCCCCGGAAAAAACGAGCAGTACTTC
CDR3 length: 14; D gene: TRBD1; V gene: TRBV4-1; J gene: TRBJ1-2; clone size: .; CDR3 protein: CASSQDLTGGGYTF; CDR3 DNA: TGCGCCAGCAGCCAAGACCTGACAGGGGGTGGCTACACCTTC
CDR3 length: 14; D gene: TRBD1; V gene: TRBV27; J gene: TRBJ1-2; clone size: once; CDR3 protein: CASSALQGAYGYTF; CDR3 DNA: TGTGCCAGCAGTGCACTTCAGGGGGCCTATGGCTACACCTTC
CDR3 length: 16; D gene: TRBD2; V gene: TRBV9; J gene: TRBJ2-1; clone size: .; CDR3 protein: CASSVEGSGSYNEQFF; CDR3 DNA: TGTGCCAGCAGCGTAGAAGGTAGCGGGTCCTACAATGAGCAGTTCTTC
CDR3 length: 16; D gene: .; V gene: TRBV7-9; J gene: TRBJ2-2; clone size: .; CDR3 protein: CASSLAGGANTGELFF; CDR3 DNA: TGTGCCAGCAGCTTAGCGGGCGGGGCCAACACCGGGGAGCTGTTTTTT
CDR3 length: 16; D gene: TRBD1; V gene: TRBV5-5; J gene: TRBJ2-1; clone size: .; CDR3 protein: CASSLTGQGIYNEQFF; CDR3 DNA: TGTGCCAGCAGCTTGACCGGACAGGGCATCTACAATGAGCAGTTCTTC
CDR3 length: 14; D gene: .; V gene: TRBV24-1; J gene: TRBJ2-3; clone size: .; CDR3 protein: CATSDFQSTDTQYF; CDR3 DNA: TGTGCCACCAGTGATTTCCAGAGCACAGATACGCAGTATTTT
CDR3 length: 15; D gene: TRBD1; V gene: TRBV19; J gene: TRBJ2-7; clone size: .; CDR3 protein: CASSAGQGRFSEQYF; CDR3 DNA: TGTGCCAGTAGTGCCGGACAGGGGAGGTTTTCGGAGCAGTACTTC
CDR3 length: 13; D gene: .; V gene: TRBV5-1; J gene: TRBJ2-1; clone size: few; CDR3 protein: CASSLRGLGEQFF; CDR3 DNA: TGCGCCAGCAGCTTGAGAGGGTTGGGTGAGCAGTTCTTC
CDR3 length: 13; D gene: .; V gene: TRBV12-3/TRBV12-4; J gene: TRBJ1-2; clone size: .; CDR3 protein: CASSSLGYSGYTF; CDR3 DNA: TGTGCCAGCAGTTCTCTCGGGTATAGCGGCTACACCTTC
CDR3 length: 15; D gene: TRBD2; V gene: TRBV11-2; J gene: TRBJ2-7; clone size: few; CDR3 protein: CASSLELAGSYEQYF; CDR3 DNA: TGTGCCAGCAGCTTAGAACTAGCGGGATCCTACGAGCAGTACTTC
CDR3 length: 14; D gene: .; V gene: TRBV5-1; J gene: TRBJ2-7; clone size: once; CDR3 protein: CASSKTGSSYEQYF; CDR3 DNA: TGCGCCAGCAGCAAGACAGGTAGCTCCTACGAGCAGTACTTC
CDR3 length: 15; D gene: .; V gene: TRBV9; J gene: TRBJ1-4; clone size: .; CDR3 protein: CASSVGPILNEKLFF; CDR3 DNA: TGTGCCAGCAGCGTAGGGCCGATTCTTAATGAAAAACTGTTTTTT
CDR3 length: 15; D gene: TRBD2; V gene: TRBV5-1; J gene: TRBJ2-1; clone size: .; CDR3 protein: CASSSSGYYYNEQFF; CDR3 DNA: TGCGCCAGCAGCTCTAGCGGATATTACTACAATGAGCAGTTCTTC
CDR3 length: 13; D gene: TRBD1; V gene: TRBV10-3; J gene: TRBJ2-7; clone size: .; CDR3 protein: CAISNRGQDEQYF; CDR3 DNA: TGTGCCATCAGTAACAGGGGGCAGGACGAGCAGTACTTC
CDR3 length: 16; D gene: TRBD1; V gene: TRBV11-2; J gene: TRBJ2-7; clone size: .; CDR3 protein: CASSLKVGQGYYEQYF; CDR3 DNA: TGTGCCAGCAGCTTAAAGGTGGGACAGGGGTACTACGAGCAGTACTTC
CDR3 length: 15; D gene: TRBD1; V gene: TRBV5-3; J gene: TRBJ2-5; clone size: .; CDR3 protein: CARSLFDRGLETQYF; CDR3 DNA: TGTGCCAGAAGCTTGTTTGACAGGGGGTTGGAGACCCAGTACTTC
CDR3 length: 13; D gene: .; V gene: TRBV5-1; J gene: TRBJ2-1; clone size: once; CDR3 protein: CASSLAVNNEQFF; CDR3 DNA: TGCGCCAGCAGCCTGGCAGTCAACAATGAGCAGTTCTTC
CDR3 length: 18; D gene: .; V gene: TRBV6-2/TRBV6-3; J gene: TRBJ2-4; clone size: .; CDR3 protein: CASSYSSIRGLAKNIQYF; CDR3 DNA: TGTGCCAGCAGTTACTCGAGTATTCGGGGTCTAGCCAAAAACATTCAGTACTTC
CDR3 length: 13; D gene: TRBD1; V gene: TRBV9; J gene: TRBJ2-2; clone size: .; CDR3 protein: CASSVEGAGELFF; CDR3 DNA: TGTGCCAGCAGCGTAGAGGGGGCAGGGGAGCTGTTTTTT
CDR3 length: 17; D gene: .; V gene: TRBV5-5; J gene: TRBJ1-1; clone size: few; CDR3 protein: CASSFLVVSGRNTEAFF; CDR3 DNA: TGTGCCAGCAGCTTTCTTGTTGTATCAGGAAGAAACACTGAAGCTTTCTTT
CDR3 length: 13; D gene: TRBD1; V gene: TRBV11-2; J gene: TRBJ1-6; clone size: .; CDR3 protein: CASSKTGGSPLHF; CDR3 DNA: TGTGCCAGCAGCAAGACAGGGGGTTCACCCCTCCACTTT
CDR3 length: 14; D gene: .; V gene: TRBV23-1; J gene: TRBJ2-5; clone size: .; CDR3 protein: CASSRAERGETQYF; CDR3 DNA: TGCGCCAGCAGTCGGGCTGAGAGGGGGGAGACCCAGTACTTC
CDR3 length: 15; D gene: TRBD1; V gene: TRBV27; J gene: TRBJ1-1; clone size: .; CDR3 protein: CASRQWGTDNTEAFF; CDR3 DNA: TGTGCCAGCAGGCAATGGGGGACAGACAACACTGAAGCTTTCTTT
CDR3 length: 12; D gene: .; V gene: TRBV2; J gene: TRBJ2-7; clone size: .; CDR3 protein: CASRAGIYEQYF; CDR3 DNA: TGTGCCAGCAGGGCCGGGATTTACGAGCAGTACTTC
CDR3 length: 14; D gene: .; V gene: TRBV5-1; J gene: TRBJ2-5; clone size: once; CDR3 protein: CASSLGQAVETQYF; CDR3 DNA: TGCGCCAGCAGCTTGGGGCAGGCAGTGGAGACCCAGTACTTC
CDR3 length: 15; D gene: .; V gene: TRBV5-5; J gene: TRBJ1-4; clone size: .; CDR3 protein: CASSLEQGTNEKLFF; CDR3 DNA: TGTGCCAGCAGCTTGGAACAGGGCACCAATGAAAAACTGTTTTTT
CDR3 length: 16; D gene: TRBD2; V gene: TRBV5-1; J gene: TRBJ2-7; clone size: .; CDR3 protein: CASSLGGLAGSYEQYF; CDR3 DNA: TGCGCCAGCAGCTTGGGGGGACTAGCGGGGTCCTACGAGCAGTACTTC
CDR3 length: 15; D gene: TRBD1; V gene: TRBV29-1; J gene: TRBJ2-1; clone size: .; CDR3 protein: CSVALNRGSYNEQFF; CDR3 DNA: TGCAGCGTTGCCCTGAACAGGGGTTCCTACAATGAGCAGTTCTTC